This TCR beta chain was captured by sequencing in a study of blood T cells in healthy people across ages. The authors ran a second PCR of roughly 7 to 11 cycles using a sample-barcoded 5' primer and a J-beta primer mix. TCRdb recomputed calls from the 5' RACE reads with MiXCR, one row per CDR3 protein. The table includes 650,000 to 950,000 distinct CDR3 sequences, under 55% detected once. Trimming at V came to 2 bases and at J to 4 bases, leaving 12 bases not matched to a gene. Germline V CDR1 and CDR2: MNHEY, SVGAGI. The CDR3 loop spans 17 amino acids. Sequencing was performed on blood. The V and J genes are TRBV6-5 and TRBJ2-5, with 8 positions matching TRBD2. The receptor was isolated from a man aged 55 to 70 in good health. The CDR3 sequence is CASSYVRGGVLGETQYF. For the CDR3, the DNA is TGTGCCAGCAGTTACGTCCGGGGGGGTGTGCTAGGAGAGACCCAGTACTTC.